This T cell receptor (beta chain) originates from a study of a mutant IDH1 vaccine in newly diagnosed glioma. Study context: Vaccines were first given 4-6 weeks after radiotherapy alone, or with temozolomide cycles. Treated patients had a mean age of about 44 years and a roughly 60% male, around 40% female split. Therapy received beforehand was radiotherapy, temozolomide, or both, with most patients given both.

Study-level points and caveats: About 92% of patients showed vaccine-induced immune responses across multiple MHC alleles.

J was trimmed by 6 bases and V by 6 bases; bases with no gene match: 6. The CDR3 is 13 residues long. CDR1 and CDR2 (germline): SGHRS, YFSETQ. Remarks on this clone: Its antigen remains unidentified.

Profiling relied on immunoSEQ multiplex PCR, and the TCRdb table lists in-frame clones only, not all of them. The repertoire includes about 75,000 clones, roughly 91% of them detected once, and more than 0.5% sits in the top ten. Specified time point: week 5, during vaccination. In the vaccine, a single dose held 300 ug of the mutant IDH1 20-mer peptide, along with topical imiquimod. The V call is TRBV5-1, the J call TRBJ2-7; 10 positions match TRBD1. The clonotype was recovered from a woman aged 50 to 60 with glioma. Sequenced material: PBMCs, taken from a glioma patient whose treatment included an IDH1 peptide vaccine. The CDR3 loop is CASTGDRGGEQYF. The CDR3 region has the DNA TGCGCCAGCACCGGGGACAGGGGTGGCGAGCAGTACTTC.